Listed below are T cell receptor beta chains from one sample, sequenced in a study of T cell responses to AZD1222 COVID-19 vaccine. Some clones are missing from TCRdb's copy, which holds only in-frame ones; the method was immunoSEQ multiplex PCR. This table has fewer than 110,000 clones, 90% to 95% appearing once. The input for sequencing was peripheral blood, taken on day 0 of AZD1222 vaccination. Receptor source: an adult in good health. CDR3s include the opening cysteine and the closing phenylalanine or tryptophan. The D gene is left open where the match is weak. The size entry is marked missing in some rows and otherwise reads once, few, many or a size class.

abundance: few; v_gene: TRBV9; j_gene: TRBJ1-3; len: 16; d_gene: TRBD1; CDR3aa: CASSVAEGAFGNTIYF; CDR3nt: TGTGCCAGCAGCGTAGCGGAGGGGGCGTTCGGAAACACCATATATTTT
abundance: NA; v_gene: TRBV30; j_gene: TRBJ2-1; len: 14; d_gene: TRBD1; CDR3aa: CAWSVGGIYNEQFF; CDR3nt: TGTGCCTGGAGTGTAGGGGGCATCTACAATGAGCAGTTCTTC
abundance: NA; v_gene: TRBV7-2; j_gene: TRBJ2-7; len: 14; d_gene: NA; CDR3aa: CASSLVPGAYEQYF; CDR3nt: TGTGCCAGCAGCTTAGTCCCGGGAGCCTACGAGCAGTACTTC
abundance: NA; v_gene: TRBV28; j_gene: TRBJ1-5; len: 14; d_gene: NA; CDR3aa: CASTTWGSNQPQHF; CDR3nt: TGTGCCAGCACCACTTGGGGCAGCAATCAGCCCCAGCATTTT
abundance: NA; v_gene: TRBV27; j_gene: TRBJ2-7; len: 15; d_gene: NA; CDR3aa: CASSPAGLYSYEQYF; CDR3nt: TGTGCCAGCAGTCCCGCGGGACTTTACTCCTACGAGCAGTACTTC
abundance: once; v_gene: TRBV3-1/TRBV3-2; j_gene: TRBJ1-4; len: 12; d_gene: NA; CDR3aa: CASSQADGELFF; CDR3nt: TGTGCCAGCAGCCAAGCCGATGGGGAACTGTTTTTT
abundance: NA; v_gene: TRBV19; j_gene: TRBJ2-2; len: 12; d_gene: NA; CDR3aa: CASGRSTGELFF; CDR3nt: TGTGCCAGTGGTCGAAGCACCGGGGAGCTGTTTTTT
abundance: NA; v_gene: TRBV28; j_gene: TRBJ1-2; len: 13; d_gene: NA; CDR3aa: CASSLGGLRGYTF; CDR3nt: TGTGCCAGCAGTTTAGGGGGGCTAAGAGGCTACACCTTC
abundance: NA; v_gene: TRBV19; j_gene: TRBJ1-4; len: 15; d_gene: TRBD1; CDR3aa: CATRQGPATNEKLFF; CDR3nt: TGTGCCACCAGACAGGGTCCAGCAACTAATGAAAAACTGTTTTTT
abundance: NA; v_gene: TRBV7-9; j_gene: TRBJ1-5; len: 14; d_gene: NA; CDR3aa: CASSRSGGNQPQHF; CDR3nt: TGTGCCAGCAGCAGATCCGGGGGGAATCAGCCCCAGCATTTT
abundance: NA; v_gene: TRBV5-1; j_gene: TRBJ2-3; len: 14; d_gene: NA; CDR3aa: CASSGTGFPDTQYF; CDR3nt: TGCGCCAGCAGCGGAACAGGGTTCCCAGATACGCAGTATTTT
abundance: NA; v_gene: TRBV11-2; j_gene: TRBJ1-4; len: 13; d_gene: NA; CDR3aa: CASSLGTVEKLFF; CDR3nt: TGTGCCAGCAGCCTCGGGACCGTTGAAAAACTGTTTTTT
abundance: NA; v_gene: TRBV20-1; j_gene: TRBJ1-1; len: 11; d_gene: NA; CDR3aa: CSAKQVTEAFF; CDR3nt: TGCAGTGCGAAACAGGTTACGGAAGCTTTCTTT
abundance: NA; v_gene: TRBV19; j_gene: TRBJ2-7; len: 14; d_gene: NA; CDR3aa: CASSIGGSAYEQYF; CDR3nt: TGTGCCAGTAGTATAGGAGGGAGCGCCTACGAGCAGTACTTC
abundance: NA; v_gene: TRBV30; j_gene: TRBJ1-1; len: 14; d_gene: NA; CDR3aa: CAWSVYGVGTEAFF; CDR3nt: TGTGCCTGGAGTGTATACGGGGTTGGCACTGAAGCTTTCTTT
abundance: NA; v_gene: TRBV5-5; j_gene: TRBJ1-2; len: 13; d_gene: TRBD1; CDR3aa: CASSTQGVSGYTF; CDR3nt: TGTGCCAGCAGCACTCAGGGGGTGAGTGGCTACACCTTC
abundance: NA; v_gene: TRBV7-2; j_gene: TRBJ2-2; len: 17; d_gene: TRBD1; CDR3aa: CASSFPANRGPTGELFF; CDR3nt: TGTGCCAGCAGCTTCCCGGCAAACAGGGGGCCCACCGGGGAGCTGTTTTTT
abundance: few; v_gene: TRBV5-1; j_gene: TRBJ1-1; len: 16; d_gene: NA; CDR3aa: CASSLEAGALNTEAFF; CDR3nt: TGCGCCAGCAGCTTGGAGGCAGGGGCCTTGAACACTGAAGCTTTCTTT
abundance: NA; v_gene: TRBV19; j_gene: TRBJ2-3; len: 15; d_gene: TRBD2; CDR3aa: CASGTSGIRTDTQYF; CDR3nt: TGTGCCAGTGGGACTAGCGGGATCCGCACAGATACGCAGTATTTT
abundance: NA; v_gene: TRBV7-9; j_gene: TRBJ2-1; len: 14; d_gene: NA; CDR3aa: CASSLIWGADEQFF; CDR3nt: TGTGCCAGCAGCTTAATCTGGGGGGCGGATGAGCAGTTCTTC